Sequencing of this T cell receptor (beta chain) was carried out in a study of T cell responses to AZD1222 COVID-19 vaccine (dated by TCRdb to the early 2020s). Background for the entire study: A total of 233 trial participants underwent TCR sequencing, of whom 200 to 220 received two doses of AZD1222 and about 26 received two doses of the MenACWY control vaccine. Trial participants were enrolled by age into 18-55, 56-69 and 70-plus year subgroups, with 148, 28 and 57 TCR-sequenced participants respectively. Overall results and qualifications from the work: Spike-specific TCR breadth and depth rose significantly after two AZD1222 doses compared with day 0 and with MenACWY recipients. Conclusions about previously exposed vaccinees are limited, since just five or six AZD1222 recipients were seropositive for SARS-CoV-2 at baseline. Most participants were white British and females outnumbered males, and the authors suggested that clonal diversity may have been underestimated. Because no samples from the day 14 peak response were available, repertoires could be characterized only after the peak T cell response. The whole spike protein was spanned by vaccine-associated CD4 TCRs, and dominant responses were seen in regions 160-218 and 743-854. In the small 56-69-year group, the increase in depth fell short of significance, most likely because of low power. Reportedly, close to half of the unique spike-specific TCRs recognized epitopes lying outside the regions that are mutated in the B.1.351 and B.1.1.7 variants.

About this clone itself: This clone's antigen is unknown. One base away there is no much larger clone; base qualities are not given.

The sample's time point label is to be understood as: about 28 days (+/-7) after the second vaccine dose. AZD1222 recipients with second doses at about 4 weeks or about 12 weeks were pooled, because spike-specific TCR depth and breadth did not differ between schedules. Samples from vaccinated people were obtained from the UK trials COV001 and COV002, which included a single-blind randomized controlled phase 2/3 trial of AZD1222 (ChAdOx1 nCoV-19) in healthy adults. For TCRbeta chain sequencing, PBMC samples were collected from trial participants at day 0 and at day 28 after the second dose. Taken from cysteine to phenylalanine, the CDR3 has 15 residues. The DNA shown is the 45-base CDR3, in frame from base 1. Cut back by 7 bases and 6 bases, the V and J ends lie 22 bases apart. CDR1 and CDR2, looked up from the germline V gene, are MDHEN and SYDVKM. The CDR3 regions of human TCRbeta chains were analyzed by immunosequencing. The original methods were these. Repertoire TCRs were checked for matches against a reference library of SARS-CoV-2-specific TCRs that had been generated using the MIRA antigen-specificity platform. Breadth was defined as the fraction of unique TCRs that were SARS-CoV-2-associated. Depth was defined as the fraction of total T cells that were SARS-CoV-2-associated. Each spike-specific TCR was assigned to its reactive spike region and to a CD4 or CD8 class using the MIRA data. Log10-transformed breadth and depth values were compared by one-way ANOVA with Sidak's multiple comparisons tests. TCRdb retrieved this table from immuneACCESS and kept in-frame rearrangements only. Not all clones are present; in checked studies, unresolved V genes account for under half, and no reason is known for the remainder. V and J calls and clone size are given by that table; D and trimming were obtained from the DNA. Counted in this sample were some 190,000 clones; around 90% of them appeared once. The top ten constitute approximately 1.9% of the sample.

Sequenced material: peripheral blood, taken 28 days after the second AZD1222 dose. This chain is built from TRBV28 and TRBJ2-7; the D gene lacks a confident call. This TCR derives from an adult who received the AZD1222 COVID-19 vaccine. The DNA is as follows: TGTGCCAGCACCTTAGCCGCTAGTTTTCAAGCCGAGCAGTACTTC. This codes for CASTLAASFQAEQYF.